The rows below give T cell receptor beta chains drawn from one sample of a study of post-analysis software for immune sequencing data. TCRdb reprocessed the PCR reads via MiXCR and lists one record per CDR3 protein. The data show roughly 650,000 distinct CDR3 sequences, approximately 59% seen once. Sequencing was performed on blood. The receptors derive from a girl aged 2 to 9 with multiple sclerosis. Both conserved end residues are part of each CDR3. D genes are given only for firm matches. Some rows have no size entry. The others give once, few or many, or a class for an expanded clone.

v_call	clone_size	d_call	j_call	cdr3_aa	cdr3_nt
TRBV4-2	few	.	TRBJ1-4	CASSQFDRPALNEKLFF	TGTGCCAGCAGCCAATTCGACAGGCCAGCCTTGAATGAAAAACTGTTTTTT
TRBV7-2	.	.	TRBJ2-3	CASSALQRLSTDTQYF	TGTGCCAGCAGCGCCCTCCAGCGCCTGAGCACAGATACGCAGTATTTT
TRBV5-1	.	.	TRBJ2-6	CASSLGDPGANVPTF	TGCGCCAGCAGCTTGGGTGATCCTGGGGCCAACGTCCCGACTTTC
TRBV7-9	.	.	TRBJ1-4	CASVRESLETNEKLFF	TGTGCCAGCGTGAGGGAGTCGTTGGAAACTAATGAAAAACTGTTTTTT
TRBV20-1	few	TRBD2	TRBJ2-5	CSAHSGRPLGSEETQYF	TGCAGTGCTCATAGCGGGAGGCCCCTGGGGTCGGAAGAGACCCAGTACTTC
TRBV5-1	.	.	TRBJ2-7	CASSLATGFTYEQYF	TGCGCCAGCAGCTTGGCCACAGGGTTCACCTACGAGCAGTACTTC
TRBV7-9	.	.	TRBJ1-1	CASSLADILNTEAFF	TGTGCCAGCAGCTTAGCCGACATACTGAACACTGAAGCTTTCTTT
TRBV29-1	few	TRBD2	TRBJ2-7	CSVNPSGAYEQYF	TGCAGCGTTAATCCGAGCGGGGCCTACGAGCAGTACTTC
TRBV10-3	few	.	TRBJ2-7	CAISESVWLASYEQYF	TGTGCCATCAGTGAGTCGGTGTGGCTAGCGTCTTACGAGCAGTACTTC
TRBV25-1	.	.	TRBJ2-3	CASSEFVASTDTQYF	TGTGCCAGCAGTGAATTCGTGGCTAGCACAGATACGCAGTATTTT
TRBV5-1	.	.	TRBJ2-1	CASSLQGDEQFF	TGCGCCAGCAGCTTGCAGGGAGATGAGCAGTTCTTC
TRBV5-1	.	TRBD1	TRBJ2-1	CASRSQGANEQFF	TGCGCCAGCAGGTCACAGGGGGCAAATGAGCAGTTCTTC
TRBV20-1	.	TRBD1	TRBJ1-2	CSALGQGGPTNYGYTF	TGCAGTGCCCTGGGACAGGGTGGCCCCACGAACTATGGCTACACCTTC
TRBV20-1	.	TRBD2	TRBJ2-2	CSASRAPAGGPNTGELFF	TGCAGTGCTTCCAGGGCCCCAGCGGGGGGGCCTAACACCGGGGAGCTGTTTTTT
TRBV21-1	.	.	TRBJ1-5	CASSHVPSGRHNQPQHF	TGTGCCAGCAGCCACGTGCCTTCCGGCAGGCACAATCAGCCCCAGCATTTT
TRBV6-1	few	.	TRBJ2-4	CASSPPGSRKNIQYF	TGTGCCAGCAGCCCTCCGGGCAGCCGCAAAAACATTCAGTACTTC
TRBV21-1	.	.	TRBJ2-3	CASSNRLRDTQYF	TGTGCCAGCAGCAACCGTCTACGAGATACGCAGTATTTT
TRBV7-2	.	TRBD2	TRBJ2-3	CASRPLAGVDTQYF	TGTGCCAGCAGACCCCTAGCGGGGGTAGATACGCAGTATTTT
TRBV6-2/TRBV6-3	few	.	TRBJ2-3	CASSGTSDTQYF	TGTGCCAGTTCGGGGACTTCCGATACGCAGTATTTT
TRBV3-1	once	.	TRBJ1-2	CASSQETHLGRYGYTF	TGCGCCAGCAGCCAAGAGACCCACCTAGGGCGTTATGGCTACACCTTC
TRBV7-3	.	.	TRBJ1-2	CASSLTGQVNYGYTF	TGTGCCAGCAGCTTAACGGGACAAGTTAACTATGGCTACACCTTC
TRBV20-1	.	TRBD1	TRBJ2-1	CSARGDRGSYNEQFF	TGCAGTGCTAGAGGGGACAGGGGATCCTACAATGAGCAGTTCTTC